This T cell receptor (beta chain) was captured in a study of blood T cell repertoires in COVID-19. On the study more broadly: Before being deemed recovered, Cohort 3 donors had two negative PCRs, clearance, or symptom resolution.

This CDR3 is 14 amino acids long. Trimming cost V 4 bases and J 3 bases, with 12 bases left between them. From germline, CDR1 is PRHDT and CDR2 FYEKMQ (reference sequence). Participants were aged about 18 to 90 years, lived in over 20 US areas, and enrolled virtually. Participants' reported clinical history set cohort assignment. Under the authors' procedure: Researchers report that nucleated cell counts were estimated from reference gene primer amplification. The table came from immunoSEQ multiplex PCR; TCRdb's copy has only in-frame clones and leaves some out. V and J calls and clone size are as listed in that table; D and trimming were resolved from the DNA. The profile shows under 300,000 clones, approximately 90% of them singletons. This clone has a single count.

The material sequenced was PBMCs or T cells enriched from blood (not recorded which). V is TRBV13 and J is TRBJ1-1; the D is unclear. The receptor was isolated from a woman aged 60-75 years in a cohort exposed to, infected with or recovered from COVID-19 (not recorded which). The CDR3 loop reads CASSYPPADTEAFF. DNA of the CDR3: TGTGCCAGCAGCTATCCACCCGCGGACACTGAAGCTTTCTTT. Full variable domain (missing parts from reference TRBV13 and TRBJ1-1): AAGVIQSPRHLIKEKRETATLKCYPIPRHDTVYWYQQGPGQDPQFLISFYEKMQSDKGSIPDRFSAQQFSDYHSELNMSSLELGDSALYFCASSYPPADTEAFFGQGTRLTVV.